The 23 T cell receptor beta chains in this list originate from one sample, sequenced in a study of blood T cells in healthy people across ages. PCR was performed a second time for about 7 to 12 cycles using a sample-barcoded 5' primer and a J-beta primer mix. One entry per CDR3 protein, called by TCRdb with MiXCR from the 5' RACE reads. The table includes about 640,000 distinct CDR3 sequences, under 65% detected once. Sequencing was done on a sample of blood. These receptors all come from a man in his sixties in good health.

The rearrangement joins TRBV29-1 to TRBJ1-1, with D tentatively TRBD1 (6 bases). V gave up 7 bases and J gave up 4 bases, with 19 bases separating them. The CDR3 length is 14 residues. The germline V gene encodes CDR1 SQVTM and CDR2 ANQGSEA. The CDR3 loop is CSARGIGGRTEAFF. In DNA, the CDR3 is TGCAGCGCCAGGGGAATAGGGGGACGCACTGAAGCTTTCTTT.

The chain is built from TRBV20-1 and TRBJ2-5; D is possibly TRBD1 or TRBD2 (5 bases each). CDR3 size: 14 residues. With 4 bases removed from V and 11 bases from J, the gap between germline ends came to 23 bases. Germline V CDR1 and CDR2: DFQATT, SNEGSKA (reference sequence). The CDR3 coding sequence is TGCAGTGCTACCCCCGGGGCGATAAACGAGGCGCAGTACTTC. As protein: CSATPGAINEAQYF.

The rearrangement joins TRBV7-9 to TRBJ1-4; TRBD1 is a possible D gene (6 bases). CDR3 size: 14 residues. V shed 5 bases and J shed 13 bases, with 20 bases lying between them. Germline V gene data show CDR1 as SEHNR and CDR2 as FQNEAQ (reference sequence). CDR3 sequence reads: CASSRDTDDGGLFF. The CDR3 region has the DNA TGTGCCAGCAGCCGGGACACTGATGATGGTGGACTGTTTTTT.

This clonotype showed up just once. V and J are TRBV7-7 and TRBJ2-1; D not resolved. Germline lookup yields CDR1 SSHAT and CDR2 FNYEAQ (reference sequence). The V and J ends lost 1 base and 5 bases respectively, with 6 bases between them. The CDR3 runs to 13 residues. The CDR3 DNA sequence: TGTGCCAGCAGCTTAGACGAGAACAATGAGCAGTTCTTC. Protein product: CASSLDENNEQFF.

This clonotype was observed a few times. The rearrangement joins TRBV7-2 to TRBJ2-7, with unresolved D. There are 14 residues in the CDR3. Germline V lookup: CDR1 SGHTA, CDR2 FQGNSA. Trimming took 6 bases from V and 2 from J, leaving 14 bases between them. The CDR3 loop reads CASSFSDGAYEQYF. The CDR3 DNA follows: TGTGCCAGCAGTTTTTCTGACGGCGCCTACGAGCAGTACTTC.

The table lists this clonotype with a few counts. V is TRBV5-1 and J is TRBJ2-1; either TRBD1 or TRBD2 may fit D (5 bases each). V dropped 1 base and J dropped 7 bases, with 18 bases sitting between them. This CDR3 contains 16 residues. Per the germline V gene, CDR1 is SGHRS and CDR2 is YFSETQ. CDR3 residues: CASSLSGPRGRNEQFF. The CDR3 DNA sequence: TGCGCCAGCAGCTTGTCGGGGCCCCGGGGTAGGAATGAGCAGTTCTTC.

This clonotype was seen only a few times. V gene TRBV4-1 combines with J gene TRBJ2-7, with 11 bases aligning to TRBD2. V dropped 0 bases and J dropped 2; count of bases not matched to a gene: 6. The germline V gene encodes CDR1 MGHRA and CDR2 YSYEKL. The CDR3 sequence is 17 residues long. This CDR3 is CASSQDPSGGPAYEQYF. CDR3 bases: TGCGCCAGCAGCCAAGACCCTAGCGGGGGGCCCGCCTACGAGCAGTACTTC.

This rearrangement joins TRBV6-6 to TRBJ1-2; a weak D match, TRBD1 (6 bases). V shed 5 bases and J shed 0 bases, with 16 bases lying between them. Germline loops: CDR1 MNHNY, CDR2 SVGAGI (reference sequence). The CDR3 has 16 amino acids. DNA for the CDR3: TGTGCCAGCAGTCCCCAAAGGGGGGCAGCTAACTATGGCTACACCTTC. Protein sequence: CASSPQRGAANYGYTF.

The CDR3 sequence is CAISGGGQNYGYTF. The CDR3 region has the DNA TGTGCCATCAGTGGGGGGGGACAGAACTATGGCTACACCTTC. This chain links TRBV10-3 with TRBJ1-2, with 7 positions matching TRBD1. The length of the CDR3 is 14 residues. Germline V gives CDR1 ENHRY, CDR2 SYGVKD. V was clipped by 4 bases and J by 2 bases; unmatched bases: 4.

The genes are TRBV7-9 and TRBJ1-1; D is unresolved. V gave up 1 base and J gave up 1 base, with 7 bases separating them. The length of the CDR3 is 14 residues. Germline V gene sequence: CDR1 SEHNR, CDR2 FQNEAQ (reference sequence). The CDR3 DNA follows: TGTGCCAGCAGCTTAGGGTCCGGGAACACTGAAGCTTTCTTT. It specifies CASSLGSGNTEAFF.

Written as DNA, the CDR3 is TGTGCCAGCGCCCAGGGGTACGAAAAACTGTTTTTT. This codes for CASAQGYEKLFF. The chain uses TRBV10-3 and TRBJ1-4, with D perhaps matching TRBD1 (6 bases). CDR3 length: 12 amino acids. Germline V gene sequence: CDR1 ENHRY, CDR2 SYGVKD. Trimming cost V 10 bases and J 8 bases, with 14 bases left between them.

The chain uses TRBV3-1 and TRBJ2-5; 9 nucleotides match TRBD2. Trimming removed 7 bases from V and 5 bases from J; junction bases left unmatched: 20. Per the germline V gene, CDR1 is LGHDT and CDR2 is YNNKEL (reference sequence). This CDR3 comprises 18 residues. The CDR3 here is CASTPIFGGGATWETQYF. CDR3 sequence (DNA): TGTGCCAGCACCCCCATATTCGGCGGGGGGGCTACGTGGGAGACCCAGTACTTC.

This clonotype was found a few times. The rearrangement uses TRBV20-1 and TRBJ1-5, with 9 positions matching TRBD1. Germline V gives CDR1 DFQATT, CDR2 SNEGSKA (reference sequence). The CDR3 has 16 amino acids. In DNA form, the CDR3 reads TGCAGCGCCAAAGTCAGGGAACAGGGGGCTTTACAGCCCCAGCATTTT. Amino acids: CSAKVREQGALQPQHF.

CDR3 sequence reads: CATGTTGGSYNEQFF. DNA for the CDR3: TGTGCCACCGGCACGACCGGGGGATCCTACAATGAGCAGTTCTTC. This chain uses TRBV24-1 with TRBJ2-1; possible D gene TRBD2, 6 bases. Trimming shortened V by 9 bases and J by 1 base, and 15 bases separated the two germline ends. The CDR3 is 15 residues long. From germline, CDR1 is KGHDR and CDR2 SFDVKD.

DNA for the CDR3: TGTGCCAGCAGCTTAGTGGTCAGGGCTAACTATGGCTACACCTTC. Translated, it gives CASSLVVRANYGYTF. The chain has TRBV7-9 and TRBJ1-2, with D perhaps matching TRBD1 (5 bases). Germline loops: CDR1 SEHNR, CDR2 FQNEAQ (reference sequence). V lost 1 base and J lost 0, with 9 bases in between. The CDR3 has 15 amino acids.

V gene TRBV20-1 combines with J gene TRBJ2-7; TRBD1 matches 7 bases. Germline assignment: CDR1 DFQATT and CDR2 SNEGSKA (reference sequence). The CDR3 totals 15 residues. V was clipped by 4 bases and J by 0 bases; unmatched bases: 9. The CDR3 sequence is CSATIPGQTSYEQYF. The CDR3 DNA follows: TGCAGTGCTACTATTCCGGGACAGACCTCCTACGAGCAGTACTTC.

The CDR3 DNA reads as TGTGCCACCAGTGATTTTACAGACGATGAGCAGTTCTTC. Protein: CATSDFTDDEQFF. The rearrangement uses TRBV24-1 and TRBJ2-1; D uncertain. The CDR3 loop spans 13 amino acids. The V and J ends lost 1 base and 8 bases respectively, with 8 bases between them. Germline V lookup: CDR1 KGHDR, CDR2 SFDVKD.

This clonotype was seen a handful of times. The chain carries TRBV9 and TRBJ2-1; 8 bases agree with TRBD2. The CDR3 sequence is 15 residues long. Germline assignment: CDR1 SGDLS and CDR2 YYNGEE. Trimming removed 2 bases from V and 0 bases from J; junction bases left unmatched: 1. The CDR3 DNA reads TGTGCCAGCAGCGTCGGGGGGGCCTCCTACAATGAGCAGTTCTTC. This translates into CASSVGGASYNEQFF.

This chain uses TRBV29-1 with TRBJ1-1, with 9 bases matching TRBD1. Trimming removed 6 bases from V and 5 bases from J; junction bases left unmatched: 7. This CDR3 contains 13 residues. Germline V gene lookup returns CDR1 SQVTM and CDR2 ANQGSEA. The CDR3 is CSVDTGGGTEAFF. DNA for the CDR3: TGCAGCGTAGACACAGGGGGCGGTACTGAAGCTTTCTTT. The full variable domain, with the rest looked up from reference TRBV29-1 and TRBJ1-1, is SAVISQKPSRDICQRGTSLTIQCQVDSQVTMMFWYRQQPGQSLTLIATANQGSEATYESGFVIDKFPISRPNLTFSTLTVSNMSPEDSSIYLCSVDTGGGTEAFFGQGTRLTVV.

This clonotype was seen just once. The V and J genes are TRBV4-2 and TRBJ2-1; 11 nucleotides match TRBD2. V shed 4 bases and J 0 bases; nucleotides not matched to a gene: 5. CDR3 length equals 17 residues. The germline V gene encodes CDR1 LGHNA and CDR2 YNFKEQ. CDR3 residues: CASSPTSGTSSYNEQFF. DNA for the CDR3: TGTGCCAGCAGCCCGACTAGCGGGACCAGCTCCTACAATGAGCAGTTCTTC.

The count of this clonotype is one. CDR3 nucleotide sequence: TGTGCCAGCAGCTTTCGGCCGGGGGGTACGCAGTATTTT. This encodes CASSFRPGGTQYF. The chain recombines TRBV11-3 with TRBJ2-3, with 7 bases that match TRBD2. The V gene end was trimmed by 3 bases and the J gene end by 8 bases; junction bases not matched to a gene: 5. CDR3 length equals 13 residues. Looked up from germline, CDR1 is SGHNT and CDR2 is YENEEA.

The chain is built from TRBV10-3 and TRBJ1-1; 7 bases agree with TRBD1. V dropped 5 bases and J dropped 5; count of bases not matched to a gene: 14. The germline V gene encodes CDR1 ENHRY and CDR2 SYGVKD. This CDR3 is built from 16 residues. CDR3 coding DNA: TGTGCCATCAGTATAACAGGGGCCTTGATCGTGACTGAAGCTTTCTTT. Its translation is CAISITGALIVTEAFF.

V usage is TRBV6-1 and J usage is TRBJ1-6; D is unresolved. Germline V lookup: CDR1 MNHNS, CDR2 SASEGT. This CDR3 region has 13 residues. Trimming stripped 6 bases from V and 4 bases from J, with 7 bases between. CDR3: CASRADYNSPLHF. CDR3 coding DNA: TGTGCCAGCAGAGCCGATTATAATTCACCCCTCCACTTT.